The next 31 T cell receptor beta chains were all read from a single sample in a study of blood T cell repertoires in COVID-19. Libraries were prepared by immunoSEQ multiplex PCR; TCRdb keeps only in-frame clonotypes and omits some of them. Of 85,000 to 130,000 clones listed, around nine tenths are singletons. Sequenced material: peripheral blood. Receptor source: a human donor in a cohort sampled during active COVID-19.

This chain uses TRBV4-3 with TRBJ1-2, with D maybe TRBD1 (6 bases). This CDR3 is built from 15 residues. V lost 0 bases to trimming and J lost 4 bases, with 12 bases between them. CDR1 is LGHNA, CDR2 YSLEER, per germline. The CDR3 loop is CASSQDKRGIYGYTF. The DNA for the CDR3 is TGCGCCAGCAGCCAAGATAAAAGGGGGATCTATGGCTACACCTTC.

The V gene is TRBV15, the J gene TRBJ2-7; TRBD2 might be the D (6 bases). This CDR3 has 15 amino acids. The V gene lost 0 bases and the J gene lost 1 base, with 10 bases spanning the gap. Germline assignment: CDR1 LNHNV and CDR2 YYDKDF (reference sequence). The DNA of the CDR3 is TGTGCCACCAGCAGAGATTCGGAGGGGTCCTACGAGCAGTACTTC. Protein sequence: CATSRDSEGSYEQYF.

CDR3: CASSSLGPPYTF. The DNA of the CDR3 is TGCGCCAGCAGCTCCCTCGGTCCACCCTACACCTTC. The chain uses TRBV4-3 and TRBJ1-2; D gene unclear. The CDR3 has 12 amino acids. The V end was cut by 5 bases, the J end by 10 bases, with 14 bases between. The V gene's germline CDR1 is LGHNA and CDR2 YSLEER.

In its sample, this clone was seen once. The genes are TRBV7-2 and TRBJ2-3; TRBD2 matches 7 bases. Per the germline V gene, CDR1 is SGHTA and CDR2 is FQGNSA. The CDR3 loop spans 14 amino acids. V lost 5 bases, J lost 6 bases, and 8 bases stayed unmatched. The CDR3 nucleotides read TGTGCCAGCAGCCTACCCGGGAGGCCGGATACGCAGTATTTT. Amino acids: CASSLPGRPDTQYF.

This clone has a single count. This chain connects TRBV9 to TRBJ1-2, with D uncertain. CDR1 is SGDLS, CDR2 YYNGEE, per germline. The V and J ends lost 2 bases and 4 bases respectively, with 18 bases between them. The CDR3 extends over 16 amino acids. This chain's CDR3 is CASSVENGAAVYGYTF. The DNA of the CDR3 is TGTGCCAGCAGCGTTGAGAACGGAGCCGCCGTCTATGGCTACACCTTC.

V usage is TRBV10-1 and J usage is TRBJ2-7; 8 nucleotides line up with TRBD1. Trimming at V came to 8 bases and at J to 7 bases, leaving 10 bases not matched to a gene. CDR3 length: 13 amino acids. Germline CDR1 is WNHNN and CDR2 is SYGVQD (reference sequence). In DNA, the CDR3 is TGCGCCAGCGGACAGGGTGTGATAGGAGAGCAGTACTTC. This gives the protein CASGQGVIGEQYF.

Concerning this clone: Mismatch with germline at one junction end may stem from a read error. This chain links TRBV15 with TRBJ2-7; 8 nucleotides align to TRBD2. The germline gives CDR1 LNHNV, CDR2 YYDKDF (reference sequence). The CDR3 runs 15 residues. CDR3 sequence: CATSEGGIAGSVQDF. The CDR3 DNA is TGTGCCACCAGCGAGGGGGGAATAGCGGGGTCCGTTCAGGACTTC.

The chain recombines TRBV24-1 with TRBJ1-1; D uncertain. The CDR3 covers 13 residues. Germline CDR1 reads KGHDR; CDR2 reads SFDVKD. V was trimmed by 7 bases and J by 1 base, leaving 9 bases between them. CDR3 in DNA: TGTGCCACCAGAAGCGGGAAGAACACTGAAGCTTTCTTT. Encoded protein: CATRSGKNTEAFF.

The rearrangement uses TRBV4-3 and TRBJ2-3; 8 bases are a match to TRBD2. Looked up from germline, CDR1 is LGHNA and CDR2 is YSLEER. CDR3 size: 18 residues. Trimming at V came to 1 base and at J to 6 bases, leaving 15 bases not matched to a gene. For the CDR3, the DNA is TGCGCCAGCAGCCAAGGGGGACTAAGCGGGAGTTCGGACGATACGCAGTATTTT. This encodes CASSQGGLSGSSDDTQYF.

This chain links TRBV5-1 with TRBJ1-1; D uncertain. Germline lookup yields CDR1 SGHRS and CDR2 YFSETQ. The CDR3 length is 14 residues. V was pared by 1 base and J by 0 bases, with 7 bases between. The CDR3 sequence: CASSLSNLNTEAFF. CDR3 nucleotides: TGCGCCAGCAGCTTGTCTAATTTGAACACTGAAGCTTTCTTT.

The rearrangement uses TRBV5-6 and TRBJ2-7; tentative D call: TRBD2 (7 bases). Trimming cost V 4 bases and J 7 bases, with 21 bases left between them. Per the germline V gene, CDR1 is SGHDT and CDR2 is YYEEEE. The CDR3 is 15 residues long. The CDR3 DNA reads TGTGCCAGCAGCCCTCCGGGGGGCCTTATGGGAGAGCAGTACTTC. This translates into CASSPPGGLMGEQYF.

This clone has just one count. The gene calls are TRBV28 and TRBJ2-7; no clear D. This CDR3 region has 13 residues. Germline CDR1 reads MDHEN; CDR2 reads SYDVKM. Trimming shortened V by 8 bases and J by 2 bases, and 13 bases separated the two germline ends. The CDR3 DNA reads as TGTGCCAGCGGAGACGGTACTCCCTACGAGCAGTACTTC. This sequence encodes CASGDGTPYEQYF.

This clone was counted once. The CDR3 bases are TGTGCCAGCATCGCGGGTAATGGAAACACCATATATTTT. It translates to CASIAGNGNTIYF. This sequence joins TRBV6-5 and TRBJ1-3; D is uncertain. The ends were cut back, 7 bases at V and 3 bases at J, with 10 bases in the middle. The germline V gene has CDR1 MNHEY and CDR2 SVGAGI. CDR3 size: 13 residues.

This chain joins TRBV14 and TRBJ1-1; D is perhaps TRBD1 (6 bases). V dropped 0 bases and J dropped 5 bases, with 19 bases sitting between them. The CDR3 has 17 residues. Germline loops: CDR1 SGHDN, CDR2 FVKESK. CDR3 in DNA: TGTGCCAGCAGCCAAGATATATGGGGGGGGCGCCGGACTGAAGCTTTCTTT. Its translation is CASSQDIWGGRRTEAFF.

The V call is TRBV3-1 (or the pseudogene TRBV3-2), the J call TRBJ1-6, with TRBD1 as a possible D gene (5 bases). Trimming pared 0 bases from V and 7 bases from J, leaving 10 bases between. This CDR3 region has 15 residues. The germline gives CDR1 LGHDT, CDR2 YNNKEL (reference sequence). The CDR3 DNA follows: TGTGCCAGCAGCCAAGACGGGGGTTTGAATTCACCCCTCCACTTT. Translated: CASSQDGGLNSPLHF.

This clone came up a few times. V is TRBV3-1 (or the pseudogene TRBV3-2) and J is TRBJ2-2; 10 bases line up with TRBD2. The CDR3 covers 15 residues. CDR1 and CDR2 (germline): LGHDT, YNNKEL (reference sequence). Losses at the gene ends were 5 bases for V and 5 bases for J; bases not matched to a gene: 5. The CDR3 loop reads CASSTLAGVTGELFF. In DNA form, the CDR3 reads TGTGCCAGCAGCACCCTAGCGGGGGTTACCGGGGAGCTGTTTTTT.

This chain connects TRBV7-9 to TRBJ2-1, with 7 bases identical to TRBD2. Germline assignment: CDR1 SEHNR and CDR2 FQNEAQ (reference sequence). This CDR3 is 15 amino acids long. Trimming removed 1 base from V and 9 bases from J; junction bases left unmatched: 9. DNA of the CDR3: TGTGCCAGCAGCTTAGTGGCTAGCGGAGGGAGTGAGCAGTTCTTC. It specifies CASSLVASGGSEQFF.

This sequence joins TRBV19 and TRBJ1-2, with TRBD1 identical over 7 bases. Germline values: CDR1 LNHDA, CDR2 SQIVND (reference sequence). V lost 6 bases, J lost 7 bases, and 17 bases stayed unmatched. The CDR3 is 16 residues long. CDR3 sequence: CASRVFGTDQWSGYTF. The CDR3 DNA reads TGTGCCAGTAGGGTCTTTGGGACAGACCAGTGGTCTGGCTACACCTTC.

This chain links TRBV28 with TRBJ2-7; 8 bases match TRBD1. V lost 4 bases to trimming and J lost 13 bases; unmatched junction nucleotides: 3. The CDR3 is 10 residues long. Germline V gives CDR1 MDHEN, CDR2 SYDVKM. The DNA of the CDR3 is TGTGCCAGCAGTTCAGGGGGCTTTTACTTC. Protein product: CASSSGGFYF.

This chain connects TRBV3-1 (or the pseudogene TRBV3-2) to TRBJ1-2; D gene ambiguous. Trimming removed 1 base at V and 4 bases at J, with 10 bases between. Germline V lookup: CDR1 LGHDT, CDR2 YNNKEL (reference sequence). There are 14 residues in the CDR3. The CDR3, as DNA: TGTGCCAGCAGCCAAGTCGAATACGGCTATGGCTACACCTTC. Translated: CASSQVEYGYGYTF.

This chain uses TRBV2 with TRBJ2-1, with D tentatively TRBD1 (5 bases). The CDR3 has 11 amino acids. V was clipped by 7 bases and J by 8 bases, with 9 bases between them. Germline-derived CDR1 and CDR2 are SNHLY and FYNNEI. CDR3 DNA sequence: TGTGCCAGCAAGGTCAGGGATGAGCAGTTCTTC. Protein product: CASKVRDEQFF. Filled out from reference TRBV2 and TRBJ2-1, the complete variable domain reads EPEVTQTPSHQVTQMGQEVILRCVPISNHLYFYWYRQILGQKVEFLVSFYNNEISEKSEIFDDQFSVERPDGSNFTLKIRSTKLEDSAMYFCASKVRDEQFFGPGTRLTVL.

The rearrangement links TRBV9 to TRBJ2-1; D possibly corresponds to TRBD2 (6 bases). V lost 0 bases, J lost 0 bases, and 10 bases lay in between. Germline V gene lookup returns CDR1 SGDLS and CDR2 YYNGEE. The CDR3 consists of 16 residues. For the CDR3, the DNA is TGTGCCAGCAGCGTAGATGCGGGGTACTCCTACAATGAGCAGTTCTTC. This gives the protein CASSVDAGYSYNEQFF.

The chain is built from TRBV7-6 and TRBJ2-2, with 7 nucleotides matching TRBD2. The CDR3 extends over 15 amino acids. CDR1 SGHVS and CDR2 FNYEAQ come from the germline V gene. The V gene end was trimmed by 4 bases and the J gene end by 4 bases; junction bases not matched to a gene: 6. The CDR3 region has the DNA TGTGCCAGCAGCTACAGCTCGGGAGGCACCGGGGAGCTGTTTTTT. Amino acids: CASSYSSGGTGELFF. The variable domain in full, completed from reference TRBV7-6 and TRBJ2-2, reads GAGVSQSPRYKVTKRGQDVALRCDPISGHVSLYWYRQALGQGPEFLTYFNYEAQQDKSGLPNDRFSAERPEGSISTLTIQRTEQRDSAMYRCASSYSSGGTGELFFGEGSRLTVL.

The chain carries TRBV12-3 or TRBV12-4 and TRBJ2-3; D not certain. Trimming cost V 3 bases and J 5 bases, with 3 bases left between them. The CDR3 contains 11 residues. For the CDR3, the DNA is TGTGCCAGCAGTTTCGTAGATACGCAGTATTTT. Amino acid sequence: CASSFVDTQYF.

The genes are TRBV7-9 and TRBJ1-3; D not resolved. Germline assignment: CDR1 SEHNR and CDR2 FQNEAQ (reference sequence). CDR3 length equals 15 residues. V was shortened by 5 bases and J by 1 base, with 12 bases between the two germline ends. CDR3 DNA: TGTGCCAGCAGCGCGGCTGGAGGGTCTGGAAACACCATATATTTT. Protein: CASSAAGGSGNTIYF.

J is TRBJ2-1 and V is TRBV5-1, with 9 bases aligning to TRBD1. V was clipped by 4 bases and J by 5 bases; unmatched bases: 13. The CDR3 sequence is 17 residues long. Germline CDR1 is SGHRS and CDR2 is YFSETQ. The CDR3 sequence: CASSPESGQGMNNEQFF. The CDR3 DNA is TGCGCCAGCAGCCCGGAGTCGGGACAGGGTATGAACAATGAGCAGTTCTTC.

V gene TRBV9 combines with J gene TRBJ2-7, with 7 bases fitting TRBD1. V shed 0 bases, J shed 1 base, and the junction held 4 bases outside the gene matches. Germline V gene sequence: CDR1 SGDLS, CDR2 YYNGEE. The CDR3 is made up of 15 amino acids. The CDR3 loop reads CASSVGGGRSYEQYF. For the CDR3, the DNA is TGTGCCAGCAGCGTAGGAGGGGGCAGGTCCTACGAGCAGTACTTC.

The gene calls are TRBV7-9 and TRBJ2-3; the match to TRBD1 covers 8 bases. J gave up 1 base and V 8 bases, and 11 bases lay outside the gene matches. Germline assignment: CDR1 SEHNR and CDR2 FQNEAQ (reference sequence). The CDR3 is made up of 16 amino acids. DNA for the CDR3: TGTGCCAGCCACCATGTCCGACAGGGGCGCACAGATACGCAGTATTTT. Translating gives CASHHVRQGRTDTQYF. Based on the CDR3 plus reference TRBV7-9 and TRBJ2-3, the full variable domain is DTGVSQNPRHKITKRGQNVTFRCDPISEHNRLYWYRQTLGQGPEFLTYFQNEAQLEKSRLLSDRFSAERPKGSFSTLEIQRTEQGDSAMYLCASHHVRQGRTDTQYFGPGTRLTVL.

The sample holds one count of this clone. This chain links TRBV6-6 with TRBJ1-5, with a possible D match to TRBD1 (6 bases). The V gene lost 5 bases and the J gene lost 0 bases, with 17 bases spanning the gap. The length of the CDR3 is 17 residues. Germline V gene sequence: CDR1 MNHNY, CDR2 SVGAGI (reference sequence). The CDR3 protein is CASSPWTEITSNQPQHF. CDR3 bases: TGTGCCAGCAGTCCATGGACAGAGATAACTAGCAATCAGCCCCAGCATTTT.

Only one count was recorded for this clone. The rearrangement joins TRBV5-6 to TRBJ2-7; D is unclear. V was clipped by 1 base and J by 4 bases, with 9 bases between them. Germline V gene data show CDR1 as SGHDT and CDR2 as YYEEEE. The CDR3 runs 13 residues. The CDR3 loop is CASSLFSEYEQYF. The CDR3 DNA reads TGTGCCAGCAGCTTGTTCAGCGAGTACGAGCAGTACTTC.

This clone has only a few counts. The chain recombines TRBV6-5 with TRBJ1-6, with 7 positions matching TRBD1. The CDR3 is 15 residues long. With V trimmed by 6 bases and J by 9 bases, 11 bases remained unmatched. Germline V CDR1 and CDR2: MNHEY, SVGAGI. This CDR3 is CASSERGGALSPLHF. CDR3 nucleotides: TGTGCCAGCAGCGAGCGAGGGGGCGCGCTTTCACCCCTCCACTTT.